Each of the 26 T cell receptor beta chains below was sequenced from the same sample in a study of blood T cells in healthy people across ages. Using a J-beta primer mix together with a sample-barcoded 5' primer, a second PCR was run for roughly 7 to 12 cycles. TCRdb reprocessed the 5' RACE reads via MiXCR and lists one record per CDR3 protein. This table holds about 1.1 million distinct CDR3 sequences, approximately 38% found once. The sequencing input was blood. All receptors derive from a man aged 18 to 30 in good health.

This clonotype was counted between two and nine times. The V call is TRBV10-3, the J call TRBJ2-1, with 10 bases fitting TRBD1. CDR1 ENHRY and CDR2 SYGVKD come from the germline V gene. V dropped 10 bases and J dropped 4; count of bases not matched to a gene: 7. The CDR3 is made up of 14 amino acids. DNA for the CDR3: TGTGCCACCTCGACAGGGGGCGAGTACAATGAGCAGTTCTTC. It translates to CATSTGGEYNEQFF.

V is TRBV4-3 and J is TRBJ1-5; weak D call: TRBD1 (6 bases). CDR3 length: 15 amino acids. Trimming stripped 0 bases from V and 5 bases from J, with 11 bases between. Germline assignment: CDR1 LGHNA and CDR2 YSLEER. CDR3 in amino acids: CASSQEEGGHQPQHF. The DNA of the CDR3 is TGCGCCAGCAGCCAAGAGGAGGGGGGGCATCAGCCCCAGCATTTT.

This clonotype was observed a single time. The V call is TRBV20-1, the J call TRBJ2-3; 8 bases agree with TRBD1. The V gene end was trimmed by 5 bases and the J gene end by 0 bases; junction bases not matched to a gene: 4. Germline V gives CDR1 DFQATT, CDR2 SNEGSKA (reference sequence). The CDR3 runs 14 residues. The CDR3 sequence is CSAEQGVSTDTQYF. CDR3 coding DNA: TGCAGTGCTGAACAGGGGGTTAGCACAGATACGCAGTATTTT.

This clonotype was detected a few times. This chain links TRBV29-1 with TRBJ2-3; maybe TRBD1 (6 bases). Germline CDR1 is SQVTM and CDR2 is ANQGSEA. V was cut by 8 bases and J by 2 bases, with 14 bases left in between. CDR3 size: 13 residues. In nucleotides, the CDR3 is TGCAGCATGGGACAATCTAACACAGATACGCAGTATTTT. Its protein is CSMGQSNTDTQYF.

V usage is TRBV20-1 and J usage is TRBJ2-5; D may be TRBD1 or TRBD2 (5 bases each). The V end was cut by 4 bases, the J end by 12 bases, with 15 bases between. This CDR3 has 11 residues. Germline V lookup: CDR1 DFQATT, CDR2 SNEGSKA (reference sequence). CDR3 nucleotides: TGCAGTGCTACTTGGGACCGGCGGGAGTACTTC. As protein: CSATWDRREYF.

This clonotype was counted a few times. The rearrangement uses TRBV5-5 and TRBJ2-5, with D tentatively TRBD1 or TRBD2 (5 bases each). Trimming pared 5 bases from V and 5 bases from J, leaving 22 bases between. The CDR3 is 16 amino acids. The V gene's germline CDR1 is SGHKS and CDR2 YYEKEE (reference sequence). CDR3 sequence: CASRLQNSGTWETQYF. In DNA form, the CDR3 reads TGTGCCAGCAGACTACAAAATTCCGGGACCTGGGAGACCCAGTACTTC.

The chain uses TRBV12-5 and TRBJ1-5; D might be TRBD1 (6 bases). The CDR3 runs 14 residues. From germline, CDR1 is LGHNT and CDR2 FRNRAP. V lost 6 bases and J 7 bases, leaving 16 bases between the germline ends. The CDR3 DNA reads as TGTGCTAGTGGCCAAGGGGGTTGGGAACAGCCCCAGCATTTT. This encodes CASGQGGWEQPQHF.

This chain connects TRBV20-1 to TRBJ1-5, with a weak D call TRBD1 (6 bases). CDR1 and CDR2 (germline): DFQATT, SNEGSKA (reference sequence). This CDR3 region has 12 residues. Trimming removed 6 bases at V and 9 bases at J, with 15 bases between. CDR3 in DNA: TGCAGTGCGCAGGAGGGGGATGGGCCCCAGCATTTT. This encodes CSAQEGDGPQHF.

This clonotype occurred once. CDR3 region: CASSQDYGRDRANTEAFF. CDR3 sequence (DNA): TGTGCCAGCAGCCAAGATTATGGGCGGGACAGGGCGAACACTGAAGCTTTCTTT. V is TRBV14 and J is TRBJ1-1; 9 bases line up with TRBD1. Unmatched junction bases numbered 9, after V lost 0 bases and J lost 1 base. Per the germline V gene, CDR1 is SGHDN and CDR2 is FVKESK. CDR3 length equals 18 residues.

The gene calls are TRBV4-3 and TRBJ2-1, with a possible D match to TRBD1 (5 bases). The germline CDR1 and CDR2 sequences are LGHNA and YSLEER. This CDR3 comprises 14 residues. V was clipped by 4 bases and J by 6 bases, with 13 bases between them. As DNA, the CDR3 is TGCGCCAGCAGCCCCTCGAGAACAGGCAATGAGCAGTTCTTC. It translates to CASSPSRTGNEQFF.

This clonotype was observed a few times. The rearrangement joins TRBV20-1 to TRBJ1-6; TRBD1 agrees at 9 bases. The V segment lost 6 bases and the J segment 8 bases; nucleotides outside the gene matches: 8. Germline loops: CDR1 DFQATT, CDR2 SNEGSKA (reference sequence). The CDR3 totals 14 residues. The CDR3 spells CSAPPGQGYSPLHF. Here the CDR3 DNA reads TGCAGTGCGCCGCCGGGACAGGGATATTCACCCCTCCACTTT.

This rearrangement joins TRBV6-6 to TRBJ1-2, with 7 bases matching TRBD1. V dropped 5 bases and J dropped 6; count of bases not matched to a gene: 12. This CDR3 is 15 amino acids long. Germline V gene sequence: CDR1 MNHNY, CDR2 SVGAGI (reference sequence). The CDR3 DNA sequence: TGTGCCAGCAGTCACGGGGACAGCTCGTTCCATGGCTACACCTTC. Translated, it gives CASSHGDSSFHGYTF.

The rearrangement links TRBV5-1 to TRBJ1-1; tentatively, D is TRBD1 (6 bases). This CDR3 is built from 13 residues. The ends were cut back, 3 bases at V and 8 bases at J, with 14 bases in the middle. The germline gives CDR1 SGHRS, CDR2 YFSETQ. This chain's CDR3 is CASSSGGTSEAFF. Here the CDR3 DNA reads TGCGCCAGCAGCTCTGGGGGCACCTCCGAAGCTTTCTTT.

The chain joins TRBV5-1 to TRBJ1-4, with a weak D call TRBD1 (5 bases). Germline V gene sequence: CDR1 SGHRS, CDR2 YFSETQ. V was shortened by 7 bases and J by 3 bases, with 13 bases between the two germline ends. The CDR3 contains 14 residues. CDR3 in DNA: TGCGCCAGCCGCCGGGACGCCCCTAATGAAAAACTGTTTTTT. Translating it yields CASRRDAPNEKLFF.

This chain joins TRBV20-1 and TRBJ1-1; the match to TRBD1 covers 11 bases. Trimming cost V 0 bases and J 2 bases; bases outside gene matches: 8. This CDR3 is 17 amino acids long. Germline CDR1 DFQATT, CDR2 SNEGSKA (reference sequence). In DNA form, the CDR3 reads TGCAGTGCTAGAGATTGGGGACAGGGGGTCTTAAACACTGAAGCTTTCTTT. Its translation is CSARDWGQGVLNTEAFF.

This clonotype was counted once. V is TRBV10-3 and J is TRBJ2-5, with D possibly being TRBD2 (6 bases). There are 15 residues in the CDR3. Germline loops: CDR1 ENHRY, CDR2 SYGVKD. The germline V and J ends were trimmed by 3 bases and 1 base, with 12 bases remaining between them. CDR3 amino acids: CAISDQGGSQETQYF. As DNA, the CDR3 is TGTGCCATCAGTGATCAGGGAGGTTCCCAAGAGACCCAGTACTTC.

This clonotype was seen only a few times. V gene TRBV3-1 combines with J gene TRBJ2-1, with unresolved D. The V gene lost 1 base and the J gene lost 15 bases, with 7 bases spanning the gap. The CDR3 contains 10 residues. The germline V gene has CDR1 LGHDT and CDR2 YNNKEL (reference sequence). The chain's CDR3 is CASSQVETFF. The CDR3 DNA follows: TGTGCCAGCAGCCAAGTTGAAACGTTCTTC.

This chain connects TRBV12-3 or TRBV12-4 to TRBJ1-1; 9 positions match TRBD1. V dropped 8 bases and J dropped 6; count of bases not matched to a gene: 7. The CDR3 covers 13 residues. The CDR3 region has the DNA TGTGCCAGCGCACCGGGACAGGGCGCTGAAGCTTTCTTT. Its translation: CASAPGQGAEAFF.

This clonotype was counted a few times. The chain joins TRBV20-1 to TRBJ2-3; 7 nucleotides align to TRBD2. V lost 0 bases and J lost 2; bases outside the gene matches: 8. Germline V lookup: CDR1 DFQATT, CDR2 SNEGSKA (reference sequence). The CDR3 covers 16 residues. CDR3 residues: CSARDFAGEATDTQYF. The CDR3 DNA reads TGCAGTGCTAGAGATTTTGCGGGGGAAGCCACAGATACGCAGTATTTT.

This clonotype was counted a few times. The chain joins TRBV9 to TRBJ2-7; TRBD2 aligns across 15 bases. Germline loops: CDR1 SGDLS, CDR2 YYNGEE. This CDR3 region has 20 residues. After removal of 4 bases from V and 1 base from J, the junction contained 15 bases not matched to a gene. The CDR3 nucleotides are TGTGCCAGCAGCCCAAAGACCACGGGACTAGCGGGGGGCTGGTCCTACGAGCAGTACTTC. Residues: CASSPKTTGLAGGWSYEQYF.

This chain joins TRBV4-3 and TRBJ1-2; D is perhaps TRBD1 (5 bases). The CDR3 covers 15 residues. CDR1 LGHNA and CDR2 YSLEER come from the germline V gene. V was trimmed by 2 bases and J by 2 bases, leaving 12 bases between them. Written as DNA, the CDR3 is TGCGCCAGCAGCCAAAACATCGACAGAAACTATGGCTACACCTTC. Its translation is CASSQNIDRNYGYTF.

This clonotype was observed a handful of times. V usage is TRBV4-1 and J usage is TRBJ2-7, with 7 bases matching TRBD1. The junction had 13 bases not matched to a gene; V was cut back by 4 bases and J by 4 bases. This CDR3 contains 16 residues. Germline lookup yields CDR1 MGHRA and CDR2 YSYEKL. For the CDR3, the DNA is TGCGCCAGCAGCCCAACGACAGGGAAGTCGGGGTACGAGCAGTACTTC. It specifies CASSPTTGKSGYEQYF.

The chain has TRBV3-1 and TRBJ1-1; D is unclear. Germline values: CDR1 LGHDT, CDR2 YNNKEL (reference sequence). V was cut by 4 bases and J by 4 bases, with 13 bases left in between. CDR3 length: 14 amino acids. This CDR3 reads CASSRTVSATEAFF. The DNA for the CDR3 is TGTGCCAGCAGCCGTACGGTTTCGGCCACTGAAGCTTTCTTT.

CDR3 protein: CASSQIFQGRPEAFF. CDR3 coding DNA: TGTGCCAGCAGCCAAATATTTCAGGGTAGGCCTGAAGCTTTCTTT. The chain carries TRBV11-2 and TRBJ1-1, with D perhaps TRBD1 (5 bases). Trimming took off 5 bases at V and 6 bases at J, with 19 bases between the two ends. Germline V lookup: CDR1 SGHAT, CDR2 FQNNGV. The CDR3 contains 15 residues.

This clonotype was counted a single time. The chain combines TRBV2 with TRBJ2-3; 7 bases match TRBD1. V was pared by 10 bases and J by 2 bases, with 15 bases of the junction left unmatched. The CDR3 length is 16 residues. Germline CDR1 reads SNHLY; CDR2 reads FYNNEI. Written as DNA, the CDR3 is TGTGCCACACCCTCTTTACCGGGACAGACCACAGATACGCAGTATTTT. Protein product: CATPSLPGQTTDTQYF. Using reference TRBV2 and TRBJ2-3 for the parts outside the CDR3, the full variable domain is EPEVTQTPSHQVTQMGQEVILRCVPISNHLYFYWYRQILGQKVEFLVSFYNNEISEKSEIFDDQFSVERPDGSNFTLKIRSTKLEDSAMYFCATPSLPGQTTDTQYFGPGTRLTVL.

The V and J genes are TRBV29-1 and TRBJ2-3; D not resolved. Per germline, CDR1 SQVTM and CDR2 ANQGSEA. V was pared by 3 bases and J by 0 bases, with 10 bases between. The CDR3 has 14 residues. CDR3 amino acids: CSVEAGLSTDTQYF. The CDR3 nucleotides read TGCAGCGTTGAGGCCGGTCTTAGCACAGATACGCAGTATTTT.